This T cell receptor (beta chain) was identified in a study of radiotherapy plus CTLA-4 blockade in lung cancer. On this clone: Antigen unknown.

Study-wide results and limits: There was expansion of tumor-derived TCR clones in blood after radiotherapy plus ipilimumab. Early clone dynamics of blood T cells, plus interferon-beta, reportedly predicted response best.

Assay used: immunoSEQ multiplex PCR; TCRdb lists only in-frame clones, some missing. The sample gives 70,000 to 95,000 clones, approximately 80% of which show up once; approximately 14% is in the top ten. Germline V CDR1 and CDR2: SGHRS, YFSETQ. Unmatched junction bases numbered 5, after V lost 2 bases and J lost 6 bases. The CDR3 is 13 residues long. The specimen comprised peripheral blood, sampled from a patient treated with radiotherapy plus ipilimumab. This receptor was identified in a human donor with non-small cell lung cancer that progressed on radiotherapy plus ipilimumab. V usage is TRBV5-1 and J usage is TRBJ2-7; 7 nucleotides line up with TRBD2. The CDR3 DNA follows: TGCGCCAGCAGCTTTGCCGGGGAGGGCGAGCAGTACTTC. Translation gives CASSFAGEGEQYF. Variable domain in full (rest from reference TRBV5-1 and TRBJ2-7): KAGVTQTPRYLIKTRGQQVTLSCSPISGHRSVSWYQQTPGQGLQFLFEYFSETQRNKGNFPGRFSGRQFSNSRSEMNVSTLELGDSALYLCASSFAGEGEQYFGPGTRLTVT.